Listed below are T cell receptor beta chains from one sample, sequenced in a study of T cells in localized non-small cell lung cancer. Some clones are missing from TCRdb's copy, which holds only in-frame ones; the method was immunoSEQ multiplex PCR. The table lists around 78,000 clones, 65% to 85% of them singletons. The material sequenced was peripheral blood, taken before any cancer treatment. All receptors derive from a female donor over 55 with stage I lung adenocarcinoma. The CDR3 runs from the conserved cysteine through the conserved F or W. Each record gives: D gene, J gene, clone size, V gene, CDR3 protein, CDR3 DNA. A D gene is named only where the DNA matches it firmly. Clone size is given for some rows only: seen once, a few or many times, or a class if the clone is expanded.

TRBD1 TRBJ1-2 - TRBV5-8 CASSLEPGQRMGGYTF TGTGCCAGCAGCTTGGAGCCGGGACAGCGAATGGGGGGCTACACCTTC
- TRBJ2-3 - TRBV28 CASSTAVPNTQYF TGTGCCAGCAGTACTGCAGTCCCAAATACGCAGTATTTT
TRBD1 TRBJ2-3 - TRBV5-6 CASSLVQGASSTDTQYF TGTGCCAGCAGCTTGGTACAGGGGGCCTCTAGCACAGATACGCAGTATTTT
TRBD2 TRBJ2-2 - TRBV28 CASSLSGLAVNTGELFF TGTGCCAGCAGTTTATCAGGACTAGCGGTTAACACCGGGGAGCTGTTTTTT
- TRBJ1-5 - TRBV30 CAWSPRPQASSNQPQHF TGTGCCTGGAGTCCACGACCCCAAGCCAGTAGCAATCAGCCCCAGCATTTT
- TRBJ1-1 - TRBV5-8 CASSLVGGKAFF TGTGCCAGCAGCTTGGTGGGTGGGAAGGCTTTCTTT
TRBD1 TRBJ1-4 - TRBV29-1 CSVRRGSNEKLFF TGCAGCGTGCGCAGGGGGTCAAATGAAAAACTGTTTTTT
- TRBJ1-2 - TRBV30 CAGSRTVPNYGYTF TGTGCCGGCAGCCGGACAGTACCTAACTATGGCTACACCTTC
- TRBJ2-1 - TRBV30 CAWSVALLGKGEQFF TGTGCCTGGAGTGTAGCCCTTCTAGGAAAGGGTGAGCAGTTCTTC
- TRBJ1-1 once TRBV19 CASSNWASGTEAFF TGTGCCAGTTCGAACTGGGCGTCTGGCACTGAAGCTTTCTTT
TRBD1 TRBJ1-2 - TRBV27 CASSRTGGRSNYGYTF TGTGCCAGCAGCAGGACAGGGGGGAGGTCTAACTATGGCTACACCTTC
- TRBJ1-1 - TRBV30 CAWTLGGEWNTEAFF TGTGCCTGGACCCTAGGCGGGGAATGGAACACTGAAGCTTTCTTT
- TRBJ2-2 few TRBV2 CASSESGGNTGELFF TGTGCCAGCAGTGAATCGGGCGGAAACACCGGGGAGCTGTTTTTT
TRBD1 TRBJ1-1 - TRBV5-4 CASSWGQGAGTEAFF TGTGCCAGCAGCTGGGGGCAGGGGGCGGGAACTGAAGCTTTCTTT
- TRBJ2-7 once TRBV18 CASSPGFGYNAYEQYF TGTGCCAGCTCACCAGGGTTCGGATACAATGCCTACGAGCAGTACTTC
TRBD2 TRBJ2-1 - TRBV19 CASGDSGTSGYNEQFF TGTGCCAGCGGCGACTCCGGGACTAGCGGCTACAATGAGCAGTTCTTC
TRBD1 TRBJ1-1 once TRBV11-1 CASRSGQRKTEAFF TGTGCCAGCAGATCGGGACAGCGAAAGACTGAAGCTTTCTTT
TRBD2 TRBJ2-2 - TRBV30 CAWSRGLAGVGGELFF TGTGCCTGGAGTCGGGGGCTAGCGGGAGTTGGCGGGGAGCTGTTTTTT
- TRBJ2-2 - TRBV7-9 CASSPPQAGTGELFF TGTGCCAGCAGCCCCCCCCAGGCCGGTACCGGGGAGCTGTTTTTT
TRBD2 TRBJ2-3 - TRBV7-8 CASSLGSGTTDTQYF TGTGCCAGCAGCTTAGGCAGCGGGACCACAGATACGCAGTATTTT
- TRBJ1-1 - TRBV4-1 CASRGVLKNTEAFF TGCGCCAGCAGAGGGGTCCTTAAGAACACTGAAGCTTTCTTT
TRBD1 TRBJ1-1 - TRBV7-2 CASSQNRGGTEAFF TGTGCCAGCAGCCAGAACAGGGGGGGCACTGAAGCTTTCTTT
- TRBJ1-5 - TRBV19 CASSIGQGNRPQHF TGTGCCAGTAGTATAGGCCAGGGAAATAGGCCCCAGCATTTT
- TRBJ1-4 - TRBV25-1 CASSESYRAGEKLFF TGTGCCAGCAGTGAATCGTACCGGGCCGGGGAAAAACTGTTTTTT
- TRBJ1-4 once TRBV19 CASGALDERKLFF TGTGCCAGTGGGGCACTGGATGAGCGAAAACTGTTTTTT